The T cell receptor beta chain under discussion was sequenced for a study of blood T cells in healthy people across ages. Then a second PCR, running about 7 to 11 cycles, was carried out with a sample-barcoded 5' primer and a J-beta primer mix. MiXCR, run by TCRdb on the 5' RACE reads, gives a single entry per CDR3 protein. In the table there are about 1.4 million distinct CDR3 sequences, roughly 64% of which are singletons. This clonotype was counted between two and nine times. CDR1 SNHLY and CDR2 FYNNEI come from the germline V gene. The CDR3 is 15 amino acids. The V and J ends lost 5 bases and 7 bases, in that order; junction bases with no gene match: 7.

The sequence came from a man aged 18 to 30 in good health. The chain couples TRBV2 to TRBJ2-1; 11 positions match TRBD1. Material for sequencing was blood. The CDR3 is CASSPGTGGPNEQFF. CDR3 bases: TGTGCCAGCAGTCCCGGGACAGGGGGGCCTAATGAGCAGTTCTTC.